The 26 T cell receptor beta chains reported below all come from one sample, sequenced in a study of blood T cell repertoires in COVID-19. The table came from immunoSEQ multiplex PCR; TCRdb's copy has only in-frame clones and leaves some out. Of 140,000 to 150,000 clones in the sample, around nine tenths are singletons; the top ten hold about 2%. Source material: peripheral blood. These TCRs come from a human donor in a cohort sampled during active COVID-19.

The rearrangement links TRBV5-4 to TRBJ2-2; tentatively, D is TRBD2 (6 bases). The CDR3 extends over 16 amino acids. Germline loops: CDR1 SGHNT, CDR2 YYREEE (reference sequence). Trimming stripped 0 bases from V and 7 bases from J, with 16 bases between. The CDR3 is CASSLVGRWGLGELFF. The CDR3 nucleotides are TGTGCCAGCAGCTTGGTAGGGAGGTGGGGCCTCGGGGAGCTGTTTTTT.

J is TRBJ1-5 and V is TRBV28; D gene uncertain. Trimming took 6 bases from V and 9 from J, leaving 15 bases between them. The germline V gene encodes CDR1 MDHEN and CDR2 SYDVKM. There are 13 residues in the CDR3. CDR3 sequence: CASSPPKDWPQHF. CDR3 coding DNA: TGTGCCAGCAGCCCCCCGAAAGACTGGCCCCAGCATTTT.

This sequence joins TRBV7-2 and TRBJ1-1; 8 nucleotides line up with TRBD1. Germline trimming cut 3 bases from V and 10 bases from J; bases unmatched to any gene: 13. Germline lookup yields CDR1 SGHTA and CDR2 FQGNSA. The CDR3 sequence is 15 residues long. CDR3 region: CASSLMTGVGIGAFF. Written as DNA, the CDR3 is TGTGCCAGCAGCTTGATGACAGGGGTAGGGATCGGAGCTTTCTTT.

This clone was observed a handful of times. The rearrangement joins TRBV5-1 to TRBJ1-3, with TRBD1 matching 10 bases. The germline V gene has CDR1 SGHRS and CDR2 YFSETQ. Losses at the gene ends were 3 bases for V and 4 bases for J; bases not matched to a gene: 1. This CDR3 is 14 amino acids long. CDR3 bases: TGCGCCAGCAGCTGGGACAGGGGCGGAAACACCATATATTTT. This codes for CASSWDRGGNTIYF. The whole variable domain, remainder taken from reference TRBV5-1 and TRBJ1-3, is KAGVTQTPRYLIKTRGQQVTLSCSPISGHRSVSWYQQTPGQGLQFLFEYFSETQRNKGNFPGRFSGRQFSNSRSEMNVSTLELGDSALYLCASSWDRGGNTIYFGEGSWLTVV.

The rearrangement uses TRBV6-5 and TRBJ2-5; tentative D call: TRBD2 (5 bases). Germline CDR1 MNHEY, CDR2 SVGAGI. This CDR3 spans 14 amino acids. V lost 5 bases and J lost 1, with 11 bases in between. DNA of the CDR3: TGTGCCAGCAGTCCCCGGGGTCCCCAAGAGACCCAGTACTTC. Encoded protein: CASSPRGPQETQYF.

The chain combines TRBV6-5 with TRBJ1-4; TRBD1 matches 9 bases. Per the germline V gene, CDR1 is MNHEY and CDR2 is SVGAGI. This CDR3 spans 14 amino acids. The V and J ends lost 5 bases and 6 bases, in that order; junction bases with no gene match: 4. This chain's CDR3 is CASSRTGVYEKLFF. CDR3 nucleotide sequence: TGTGCCAGCAGTCGGACAGGGGTTTATGAAAAACTGTTTTTT.

The chain joins TRBV14 to TRBJ2-2; TRBD2 agrees at 13 bases. This CDR3 spans 18 amino acids. Germline V lookup: CDR1 SGHDN, CDR2 FVKESK. Unmatched junction bases numbered 8, after V lost 2 bases and J lost 5 bases. The CDR3 loop is CASSQTSGGGPRTGELFF. For the CDR3, the DNA is TGTGCCAGCAGCCAAACTAGCGGGGGGGGGCCCAGGACCGGGGAGCTGTTTTTT.

The rearrangement links TRBV19 to TRBJ2-7, with TRBD2 matching over 11 bases. Trimming removed 6 bases from V and 1 base from J; junction bases left unmatched: 5. The CDR3 runs 15 residues. Germline CDR1 and CDR2: LNHDA and SQIVND (reference sequence). The chain's CDR3 is CASRRGLAGSYEQYF. The CDR3 DNA sequence: TGTGCCAGTAGACGAGGACTAGCGGGTTCCTACGAGCAGTACTTC.

The chain employs TRBV10-2 and TRBJ2-7, with D perhaps matching TRBD1 (6 bases). CDR3 length: 14 amino acids. Germline-derived CDR1 and CDR2 are WSHSY and SAAADI. The germline V and J ends were trimmed by 6 bases and 5 bases, with 17 bases remaining between them. The DNA for the CDR3 is TGCGCCAGCAGCCCACAGGGTTCCACCCACGAGCAGTACTTC. It is translated as CASSPQGSTHEQYF.

This sequence joins TRBV30 and TRBJ1-5, with TRBD1 identical over 7 bases. The V and J ends lost 5 bases and 5 bases, in that order; junction bases with no gene match: 9. Germline V gene lookup returns CDR1 GTSNPN and CDR2 SVGIG (reference sequence). This CDR3 contains 14 residues. The CDR3 here is CAWSTGSIYQPQHF. The CDR3 DNA sequence: TGTGCCTGGTCGACAGGGTCCATTTATCAGCCCCAGCATTTT.

This clone turned up a few times. The J gene is TRBJ1-5, the V gene TRBV30; 9 nucleotides align to TRBD1. CDR1 is GTSNPN, CDR2 SVGIG, per germline (reference sequence). Trimming at V came to 1 base and at J to 5 bases, leaving 9 bases not matched to a gene. This CDR3 is 16 amino acids long. CDR3 in amino acids: CAWSGMDRGLDQPQHF. In DNA form, the CDR3 reads TGTGCCTGGAGTGGTATGGACAGGGGACTAGATCAGCCCCAGCATTTT.

This clone was seen only a few times. The V gene is TRBV5-4, the J gene TRBJ2-2, with 11 bases aligning to TRBD1. The CDR3 is made up of 16 amino acids. The J segment lost 4 bases and the V segment lost 3 bases, leaving 5 bases of the junction unmatched. The germline CDR1 and CDR2 sequences are SGHNT and YYREEE (reference sequence). The CDR3 spells CASSSAGTGGTGELFF. Written as DNA, the CDR3 is TGTGCCAGCAGCTCCGCCGGGACAGGGGGCACCGGGGAGCTGTTTTTT.

This clone has just one count. This sequence joins TRBV7-9 and TRBJ1-1; tentative D call: TRBD1 (6 bases). V gave up 1 base and J gave up 6 bases, with 12 bases separating them. CDR3 length: 14 amino acids. Germline CDR1 reads SEHNR; CDR2 reads FQNEAQ (reference sequence). The CDR3 coding sequence is TGTGCCAGCAGCTTAGACAGGGTTGGGTCTGAAGCTTTCTTT. Amino acid sequence: CASSLDRVGSEAFF.

The chain joins TRBV5-1 to TRBJ2-1; 13 bases match TRBD2. The V gene end was trimmed by 5 bases and the J gene end by 1 base; junction bases not matched to a gene: 21. The CDR3 runs to 22 residues. Germline V lookup: CDR1 SGHRS, CDR2 YFSETQ. The CDR3 is CASSHLGQGGTSGKLSYNEQFF. The CDR3 nucleotides read TGCGCCAGCAGTCATCTAGGACAGGGGGGGACTAGCGGGAAGCTATCCTACAATGAGCAGTTCTTC.

This chain joins TRBV7-9 and TRBJ2-3, with D possibly TRBD1 on 6 matching bases. The CDR3 length is 13 residues. The germline V gene encodes CDR1 SEHNR and CDR2 FQNEAQ (reference sequence). V lost 3 bases, J lost 6 bases, and 10 bases lay in between. DNA of the CDR3: TGTGCCAGCAGCTTGGCAGGGGTGGATACGCAGTATTTT. Encoded protein: CASSLAGVDTQYF.

V gene TRBV7-2 combines with J gene TRBJ2-5, with 7 bases lining up with TRBD1. Germline V gives CDR1 SGHTA, CDR2 FQGNSA. J gave up 5 bases and V 3 bases, and 3 bases lay outside the gene matches. The CDR3 extends over 13 amino acids. The CDR3 is CASSFGQEETQYF. DNA of the CDR3: TGTGCCAGCAGCTTCGGACAGGAGGAGACCCAGTACTTC. The entire variable domain, with the rest obtained from reference TRBV7-2 and TRBJ2-5, is as follows: GAGVSQSPSNKVTEKGKDVELRCDPISGHTALYWYRQSLGQGLEFLIYFQGNSAPDKSGLPSDRFSAERTGGSVSTLTIQRTQQEDSAVYLCASSFGQEETQYFGPGTRLLVL.

This chain connects TRBV28 to TRBJ2-7; D is unresolved. Looked up from germline, CDR1 is MDHEN and CDR2 is SYDVKM. CDR3 length: 12 amino acids. V shed 6 bases and J shed 1 base, with 7 bases lying between them. The CDR3 region has the DNA TGTGCCAGCAGCTCCACTTCCTACGAGCAGTACTTC. Its protein product is CASSSTSYEQYF.

This rearrangement joins TRBV9 to TRBJ1-5; maybe TRBD1 (6 bases). V was pared by 4 bases and J by 0 bases, with 8 bases between. Germline V gene sequence: CDR1 SGDLS, CDR2 YYNGEE. The CDR3 is 14 residues long. The CDR3 region has the DNA TGTGCCAGCAGCCGGGACAATAGCAATCAGCCCCAGCATTTT. Its protein product is CASSRDNSNQPQHF.

The chain joins TRBV6-5 to TRBJ1-1; 8 bases match TRBD1. Germline CDR1 is MNHEY and CDR2 is SVGAGI. The V and J ends lost 3 bases and 4 bases, in that order; junction bases with no gene match: 1. This CDR3 spans 13 amino acids. CDR3 loop: CASSYTGGTEAFF. CDR3 coding DNA: TGTGCCAGCAGTTATACAGGGGGCACTGAAGCTTTCTTT.

The rearrangement joins TRBV4-1 to TRBJ1-1; maybe TRBD1 (5 bases). Deletions cut 1 base from V and 4 bases from J, with 10 bases between. Germline CDR1 reads MGHRA; CDR2 reads YSYEKL. The CDR3 runs to 14 residues. In DNA form, the CDR3 reads TGCGCCAGCAGCCAAGCAGGGCTTATCACTGAAGCTTTCTTT. This encodes CASSQAGLITEAFF.

This clone was detected only a few times. The chain employs TRBV9 and TRBJ1-5; weak D call: TRBD1 (5 bases). The length of the CDR3 is 15 residues. Deletions cut 3 bases from V and 5 bases from J, with 15 bases between. Germline-derived CDR1 and CDR2 are SGDLS and YYNGEE. The CDR3 nucleotides are TGTGCCAGCAGCGCCGGACACGGGGGAGATCAGCCCCAGCATTTT. It yields the protein CASSAGHGGDQPQHF.

The chain combines TRBV4-2 with TRBJ1-3; weak D call: TRBD1 (5 bases). Germline CDR1 is LGHNA and CDR2 is YNFKEQ. Trimming stripped 3 bases from V and 4 bases from J, with 13 bases between. The CDR3 is made up of 15 amino acids. The CDR3, as DNA: TGTGCCAGCAGCCATGAACCAGGGAGGGGAAACACCATATATTTT. This encodes CASSHEPGRGNTIYF.

The V call is TRBV7-9, the J call TRBJ2-1; 7 bases agree with TRBD1. V shed 5 bases, J shed 4 bases, and the junction held 11 bases outside the gene matches. This CDR3 is 16 amino acids long. Germline CDR1 SEHNR, CDR2 FQNEAQ (reference sequence). This CDR3 is CASSGPGQRIYNEQFF. The DNA for the CDR3 is TGTGCCAGCAGCGGACCGGGACAGCGGATTTACAATGAGCAGTTCTTC.

This chain joins TRBV12-3 or TRBV12-4 and TRBJ2-5; 8 nucleotides align to TRBD1. The length of the CDR3 is 13 residues. V lost 6 bases, J lost 3 bases, and 3 bases stayed unmatched. The CDR3 is CASRPDREETQYF. The CDR3 DNA reads as TGTGCCAGCAGACCGGACAGGGAAGAGACCCAGTACTTC.

The V call is TRBV5-1, the J call TRBJ2-1; a weak D match, TRBD2 (5 bases). Germline V gene data show CDR1 as SGHRS and CDR2 as YFSETQ. With 8 bases removed from V and 13 bases from J, the gap between germline ends came to 19 bases. This CDR3 region has 12 residues. For the CDR3, the DNA is TGCGCCAGGTCTTTGCGGGTCCCGAGTCAGTTCTTC. It codes for CARSLRVPSQFF. Supplemented by reference TRBV5-1 and TRBJ2-1, the full variable domain reads KAGVTQTPRYLIKTRGQQVTLSCSPISGHRSVSWYQQTPGQGLQFLFEYFSETQRNKGNFPGRFSGRQFSNSRSEMNVSTLELGDSALYLCARSLRVPSQFFGPGTRLTVL.

The chain uses TRBV10-2 and TRBJ2-4, with D maybe TRBD1 (6 bases). The CDR3 covers 14 residues. V dropped 3 bases and J dropped 4 bases, with 10 bases sitting between them. Germline V gene sequence: CDR1 WSHSY, CDR2 SAAADI. Written as DNA, the CDR3 is TGCGCCAGCAGTGAACAGGGAACTAAAAACATTCAGTACTTC. This translates into CASSEQGTKNIQYF.